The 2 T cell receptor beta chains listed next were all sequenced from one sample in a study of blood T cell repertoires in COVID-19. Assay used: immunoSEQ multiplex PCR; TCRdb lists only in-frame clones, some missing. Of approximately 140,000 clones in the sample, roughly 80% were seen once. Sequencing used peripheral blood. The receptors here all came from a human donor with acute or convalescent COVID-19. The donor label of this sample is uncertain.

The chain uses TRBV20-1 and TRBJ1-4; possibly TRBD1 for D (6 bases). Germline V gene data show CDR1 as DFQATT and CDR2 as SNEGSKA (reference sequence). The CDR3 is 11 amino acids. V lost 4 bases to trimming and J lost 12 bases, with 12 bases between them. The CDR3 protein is CSANQGRELFF. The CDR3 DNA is TGCAGTGCTAACCAGGGGCGGGAACTGTTTTTT.

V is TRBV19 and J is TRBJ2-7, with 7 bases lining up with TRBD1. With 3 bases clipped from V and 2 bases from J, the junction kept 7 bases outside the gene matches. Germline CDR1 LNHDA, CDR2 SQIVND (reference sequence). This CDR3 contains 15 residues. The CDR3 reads CASSMRQGLTYEQYF. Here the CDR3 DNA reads TGTGCCAGTAGTATGCGACAGGGTCTTACCTACGAGCAGTACTTC. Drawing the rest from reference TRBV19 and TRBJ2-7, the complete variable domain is DGGITQSPKYLFRKEGQNVTLSCEQNLNHDAMYWYRQDPGQGLRLIYYSQIVNDFQKGDIAEGYSVSREKKESFPLTVTSAQKNPTAFYLCASSMRQGLTYEQYFGPGTRLTVT.